The clone carrying this T cell receptor beta chain was seen a handful of times. Its antigen is not identified. This sample is drawn from a study of identical twins. cDNA carried unique molecular identifiers, and a universal primer site was added by template switching. A single record per CDR3 protein comes from TCRdb applying MiXCR to the 5' RACE reads. The sample shows fewer than 900,000 distinct CDR3 sequences, 15% to 20% of them seen only once. Trimming stripped 2 bases from V and 0 bases from J, with 10 bases between. The CDR3 totals 14 residues. The germline V gene encodes CDR1 DFQATT and CDR2 SNEGSKA (reference sequence). The study, taken as a whole, reports: Insertion counts were lower in abundant cord blood beta clonotypes, a trend that memory repertoires did not show. Out-of-frame alpha sequences common to twins exhibited an excess of low generation probability.

This sample also appeared in a second study, on T cells expressing NK-cell markers. From that report: Of CD8+ T cells, about 1.0-8% belonged to dominant NKG2C+ clonotypes in 5 to 7 donors.

This clonotype originated in a woman between 18 and 30 years old in good health. The rearrangement links TRBV20-1 to TRBJ1-1, with D unresolved. The source material was PBMCs. CDR3 sequence (DNA): TGCAGTGCTAGAAATCATACGGTGAACACTGAAGCTTTCTTT. Its translation: CSARNHTVNTEAFF.